One sample yielded the 8 T cell receptor beta chains listed below, sequenced in a study of OX40 agonist ivuxolimab in advanced cancers. TCRdb's copy holds only in-frame clones and misses some; the assay was immunoSEQ multiplex PCR. The data contain 65,000 to 100,000 clones, approximately 91% of them seen just once; the ten biggest clones take up roughly 6.9%. The sequencing used CD4+ or CD8+ T cells sorted from blood, collected in a trial of the OX40 agonist ivuxolimab. Every receptor here comes from an adult with an advanced solid tumor such as melanoma, head and neck, liver or kidney cancer.

This chain links TRBV15 with TRBJ2-3; no clear D gene. The CDR3 has 13 residues. The germline V and J ends were trimmed by 6 bases and 1 base, with 8 bases remaining between them. Germline CDR1 LNHNV, CDR2 YYDKDF (reference sequence). The chain's CDR3 is CATSPSRTDTQYF. In DNA, the CDR3 is TGTGCCACCAGTCCCTCCCGCACAGATACGCAGTATTTT.

V is TRBV15 and J is TRBJ2-3; no firm D call. The CDR3 contains 16 residues. Trimming pared 0 bases from V and 4 bases from J, leaving 14 bases between. Germline V lookup: CDR1 LNHNV, CDR2 YYDKDF (reference sequence). The CDR3 region is CATSRDSRPGADTQYF. The CDR3 DNA reads as TGTGCCACCAGCAGAGATTCGAGGCCGGGCGCAGATACGCAGTATTTT. The full variable domain, its missing parts supplied by reference TRBV15 and TRBJ2-3, is DAMVIQNPRYQVTQFGKPVTLSCSQTLNHNVMYWYQQKSSQAPKLLFHYYDKDFNNEADTPDNFQSRRPNTSFCFLDIRSPGLGDTAMYLCATSRDSRPGADTQYFGPGTRLTVL.

The CDR3, as DNA: TGTGCCAGTAGTATAGACGGACTAGCGGGGAGCACAGATACGCAGTATTTT. Protein product: CASSIDGLAGSTDTQYF. The chain couples TRBV19 to TRBJ2-3, with TRBD2 matching over 12 bases. The V segment lost 0 bases and the J segment 0 bases; nucleotides outside the gene matches: 1. The CDR3 is 17 residues long. Germline V CDR1 and CDR2: LNHDA, SQIVND (reference sequence). The variable domain in full, with the rest retrieved from reference TRBV19 and TRBJ2-3, is DGGITQSPKYLFRKEGQNVTLSCEQNLNHDAMYWYRQDPGQGLRLIYYSQIVNDFQKGDIAEGYSVSREKKESFPLTVTSAQKNPTAFYLCASSIDGLAGSTDTQYFGPGTRLTVL.

The count of this clone is one. CDR3 loop: CASSLDGRGNTEAFF. The CDR3 region has the DNA TGCGCCAGCAGCTTGGACGGCAGGGGAAACACTGAAGCTTTCTTT. The chain is built from TRBV5-1 and TRBJ1-1, with TRBD1 as a possible D gene (6 bases). This CDR3 is built from 15 residues. CDR1 and CDR2 (germline): SGHRS, YFSETQ. The germline V and J ends were trimmed by 0 bases and 2 bases, with 11 bases remaining between them.

The chain employs TRBV28 and TRBJ2-6; the D gene is possibly TRBD1 (5 bases). With 10 bases removed from V and 0 bases from J, the gap between germline ends came to 10 bases. The CDR3 is 14 residues long. The germline CDR1 and CDR2 sequences are MDHEN and SYDVKM. CDR3 sequence (DNA): TGTGCCACCCGAGACAGCTCTGGGGCCAACGTCCTGACTTTC. As protein: CATRDSSGANVLTF.

The V gene is TRBV4-2, the J gene TRBJ2-3; 12 nucleotides agree with TRBD1. Germline CDR1 reads LGHNA; CDR2 reads YNFKEQ. This CDR3 has 18 residues. After removal of 3 bases from V and 5 bases from J, the junction contained 12 bases not matched to a gene. CDR3 sequence reads: CASSHDPAGTGGRDTQYF. The CDR3, as DNA: TGTGCCAGCAGCCACGACCCTGCCGGGACAGGGGGCAGAGATACGCAGTATTTT.

The chain has TRBV11-2 and TRBJ2-7; 13 bases are shared with TRBD2. Unmatched junction bases numbered 8, after V lost 5 bases and J lost 7 bases. The CDR3 extends over 15 amino acids. Germline assignment: CDR1 SGHAT and CDR2 FQNNGV. The CDR3 protein is CASSPNGLAGDEQYF. CDR3 nucleotide sequence: TGTGCCAGCAGCCCGAACGGACTAGCGGGAGATGAGCAGTACTTC. Complete variable domain (other parts from reference TRBV11-2 and TRBJ2-7): EAGVAQSPRYKIIEKRQSVAFWCNPISGHATLYWYQQILGQGPKLLIQFQNNGVVDDSQLPKDRFSAERLKGVDSTLKIQPAKLEDSAVYLCASSPNGLAGDEQYFGPGTRLTVT.

Details on this clone: The same CDR3 also results from other DNA sequences found in this sample. The rearrangement joins TRBV6-1 to TRBJ1-5; the D gene is possibly TRBD1 (5 bases). The V and J ends lost 1 base and 5 bases respectively, with 9 bases between them. This CDR3 spans 14 amino acids. Germline V gene sequence: CDR1 MNHNS, CDR2 SASEGT. As DNA, the CDR3 is TGTGCCAGCAGTGAAGGGACACCCTATCAGCCCCAGCATTTT. Protein product: CASSEGTPYQPQHF.